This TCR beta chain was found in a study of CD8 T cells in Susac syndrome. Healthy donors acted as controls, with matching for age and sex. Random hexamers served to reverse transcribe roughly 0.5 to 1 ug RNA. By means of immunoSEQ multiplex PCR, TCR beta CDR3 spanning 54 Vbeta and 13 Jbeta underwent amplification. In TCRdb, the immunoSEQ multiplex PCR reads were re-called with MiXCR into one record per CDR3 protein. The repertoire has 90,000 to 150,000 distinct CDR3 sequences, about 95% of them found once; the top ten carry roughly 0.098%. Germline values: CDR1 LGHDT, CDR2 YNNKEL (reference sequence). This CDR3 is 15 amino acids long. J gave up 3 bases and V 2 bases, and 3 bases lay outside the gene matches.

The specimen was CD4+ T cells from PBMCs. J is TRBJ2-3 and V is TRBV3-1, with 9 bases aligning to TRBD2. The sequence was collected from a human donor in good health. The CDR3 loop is CASSQRLAVTDTQYF. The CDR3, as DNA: TGTGCCAGCAGCCAAAGACTAGCGGTTACAGATACGCAGTATTTT.